Listed here are 17 T cell receptor beta chains from one sample, sequenced in a study of CD8+CD57+ T cells in acquired aplastic anemia. For CDR3 and TCR beta VDJ profiling, genomic DNA was the template used. TCRdb re-called the reads with MiXCR, one entry per CDR3 protein. The sample lists approximately 270,000 distinct CDR3 sequences, around three fifths seen once, with 6.5% to 10% in the top ten. The sequenced sample consisted of sorted CD4+, CD8+, or CD8+CD57+ T cells (not recorded which) from PBMCs. These receptors came from a human donor with severe aplastic anemia or a healthy control (not recorded which).

The V and J genes are TRBV5-5 and TRBJ2-7; D possibly uses TRBD1 or TRBD2 (5 bases each). The CDR3 runs 17 residues. The germline gives CDR1 SGHKS, CDR2 YYEKEE (reference sequence). V was pared by 4 bases and J by 0 bases, with 20 bases between. The CDR3 reads CASSHFSPGTVSYEQYF. The DNA of the CDR3 is TGTGCCAGCAGCCACTTCAGTCCCGGGACGGTCTCCTACGAGCAGTACTTC.

The genes are TRBV2 and TRBJ1-6; D is possibly TRBD1 (5 bases). Deletions cut 6 bases from V and 8 bases from J, with 17 bases between. CDR3 size: 15 residues. Germline assignment: CDR1 SNHLY and CDR2 FYNNEI. The CDR3 spells CASRGRLGRDSPLHF. The CDR3, as DNA: TGTGCCAGCAGGGGACGATTGGGGCGGGATTCACCCCTCCACTTT.

The J gene is TRBJ1-2, the V gene TRBV4-3; D gene uncertain. V lost 0 bases and J lost 7, with 9 bases in between. Germline V gene lookup returns CDR1 LGHNA and CDR2 YSLEER. This CDR3 region has 13 residues. The CDR3, as DNA: TGCGCCAGCAGCCAAGAAGTGGCGGGTGGCTACACCTTC. Translation: CASSQEVAGGYTF.

This chain links TRBV15 with TRBJ1-1; D is ambiguous. V was pared by 2 bases and J by 1 base, with 8 bases between. Looked up from germline, CDR1 is LNHNV and CDR2 is YYDKDF (reference sequence). This CDR3 has 14 residues. The CDR3 region has the DNA TGTGCCACCAGCAGAATTGGTAAGAACACTGAAGCTTTCTTT. Its translation: CATSRIGKNTEAFF.

This rearrangement joins TRBV5-1 to TRBJ2-6; 7 bases are shared with TRBD1. Germline CDR1 and CDR2: SGHRS and YFSETQ. The junction had 3 bases not matched to a gene; V was cut back by 2 bases and J by 4 bases. CDR3 size: 15 residues. This CDR3 is CASSFGQVGANVLTF. DNA of the CDR3: TGCGCCAGCAGCTTTGGACAGGTCGGGGCCAACGTCCTGACTTTC.

The J gene is TRBJ1-2, the V gene TRBV20-1, with 8 bases identical to TRBD1. Unmatched junction bases numbered 16, after V lost 6 bases and J lost 13 bases. The germline gives CDR1 DFQATT, CDR2 SNEGSKA (reference sequence). The CDR3 extends over 13 amino acids. CDR3 protein: CSATGTGSLGSTF. The CDR3 region has the DNA TGCAGTGCCACAGGGACAGGCTCCTTAGGGAGCACCTTC.

The rearrangement joins TRBV29-1 to TRBJ1-1; D is ambiguous. The ends were cut back, 5 bases at V and 0 bases at J, with 10 bases in the middle. The germline CDR1 and CDR2 sequences are SQVTM and ANQGSEA. This CDR3 comprises 13 residues. DNA of the CDR3: TGCAGCGTTTGTGGGCGGATGAACACTGAAGCTTTCTTT. This gives the protein CSVCGRMNTEAFF.

This clonotype turned up a few times. A read error may account for a junction end that differs from germline. The chain has TRBV2 and TRBJ1-3, with 10 bases that match TRBD1. Germline CDR1 and CDR2: SNHLY and FYNNEI. The CDR3 length is 15 residues. The DNA for the CDR3 is TGTGCCAGCAGGGAAGACAGGGGGCGTGGAAACACCATATATTTT. This sequence encodes CASREDRGRGNTIYF.

The gene calls are TRBV2 and TRBJ2-7; 7 bases agree with TRBD1. The CDR3 has 14 residues. Per germline, CDR1 SNHLY and CDR2 FYNNEI. V was pared by 10 bases and J by 3 bases, with 12 bases of the junction left unmatched. The CDR3 here is CATRGMADGYEQYF. For the CDR3, the DNA is TGTGCCACCAGGGGGATGGCTGACGGCTACGAGCAGTACTTC.

In its sample, this clonotype was seen a few times. This sequence joins TRBV29-1 and TRBJ2-3; 9 bases match TRBD1. The CDR3 has 15 residues. Germline CDR1 is SQVTM and CDR2 is ANQGSEA. Trimming removed 7 bases from V and 4 bases from J; junction bases left unmatched: 12. CDR3 nucleotides: TGCAGCGCGAAGGTAGGGACAGGGTACGCAGATACGCAGTATTTT. Protein: CSAKVGTGYADTQYF.

In regard to this clonotype: The junction does not match germline at one end; this may be a read error. Written as DNA, the CDR3 is TGTGCTAGCAGCTCGGCGGGACAGCTCCAGCCCCAGCATTTT. This translates into CASSSAGQLQPQHF. J is TRBJ1-5 and V is TRBV7-9, with TRBD1 identical over 7 bases. This CDR3 has 14 residues. CDR1 and CDR2 (germline): SEHNR, FQNEAQ (reference sequence).

The chain recombines TRBV15 with TRBJ1-5; D is undetermined. Germline loops: CDR1 LNHNV, CDR2 YYDKDF (reference sequence). The CDR3 has 14 residues. Trimming shortened V by 0 bases and J by 4 bases, and 7 bases separated the two germline ends. The chain's CDR3 is CATSRDLGNQPQHF. The CDR3 DNA is TGTGCCACCAGCAGAGATCTGGGAAATCAGCCCCAGCATTTT.

In this sample, this clonotype turned up many times. The V and J genes are TRBV2 and TRBJ1-1, with TRBD1 as a possible D gene (5 bases). There are 15 residues in the CDR3. Germline lookup yields CDR1 SNHLY and CDR2 FYNNEI. V lost 0 bases, J lost 1 base, and 9 bases lay in between. CDR3 nucleotide sequence: TGTGCCAGCAGTGAAGCCGGGACGGCGAACACTGAAGCTTTCTTT. It encodes CASSEAGTANTEAFF.

V and J are TRBV10-3 and TRBJ2-7; D not resolved. V dropped 7 bases and J dropped 2 bases, with 6 bases sitting between them. CDR3 length: 11 residues. The germline CDR1 and CDR2 sequences are ENHRY and SYGVKD. The CDR3 DNA sequence: TGTGCCATCAAGACCCCCTACGAGCAGTACTTC. Protein product: CAIKTPYEQYF.

This chain links TRBV2 with TRBJ1-2, with 8 bases that match TRBD1. The CDR3 length is 13 residues. CDR1 is SNHLY and CDR2 is FYNNEI in the germline V gene. V dropped 7 bases and J dropped 8; count of bases not matched to a gene: 9. Here the CDR3 DNA reads TGTGCCAGCAACGGACAGGGTTTGAGCGGCTACACCTTC. Residues: CASNGQGLSGYTF.

Only a few counts were recorded for this clonotype. This chain joins TRBV18 and TRBJ1-1; a weak D match, TRBD1 (6 bases). Trimming shortened V by 3 bases and J by 1 base, and 12 bases separated the two germline ends. CDR1 is KGHSH and CDR2 is LQKENI in the germline V gene. CDR3 length: 15 amino acids. CDR3 in DNA: TGTGCCAGCTCACCGTCCAGGACAGAGAACACTGAAGCTTTCTTT. Translated, it gives CASSPSRTENTEAFF.

Ten or more counts support this clonotype. The chain employs TRBV19 and TRBJ1-1, with D maybe TRBD1 (5 bases). This CDR3 contains 12 residues. With 3 bases removed from V and 6 bases from J, the gap between germline ends came to 8 bases. CDR1 and CDR2 from the germline V gene are LNHDA and SQIVND (reference sequence). DNA of the CDR3: TGTGCCAGTAGTATCGGGGGGTCTGAAGCTTTCTTT. This gives the protein CASSIGGSEAFF.